The 9 T cell receptor beta chains below all came from one sample that was sequenced in a study of resident and recirculating memory T cells in vitiligo (dated by TCRdb to 2017 to 2018). The method behind the library was the immunoSEQ multiplex PCR assay. As stored in TCRdb, this immuneACCESS dataset retains in-frame rearrangements with V and J assigned. A fraction of the clones does not appear; measured against another copy, unresolved V genes explain less than half of the discrepancy, and the remainder lacks a known reason. In all, the sample holds around 43,000 clones, and 80% to 95% of those were seen once. About 4.5% of the sample is held by the ten biggest clonotypes. The source material was blood. The receptors come from a male donor with vitiligo.

The chain is built from TRBV29-1 and TRBJ2-5; TRBD2 matches 9 bases. The germline V gene has CDR1 SQVTM and CDR2 ANQGSEA. The CDR3 extends over 14 amino acids. Germline trimming cut 4 bases from V and 4 bases from J; bases unmatched to any gene: 7. The CDR3 DNA reads TGCAGCGTTGGGGCTAGCGGGGCATCAGAGACCCAGTACTTC. Residues: CSVGASGASETQYF.

CDR3 sequence reads: CASSLGRSGVQLFF. The CDR3 DNA reads as TGTGCCAGCAGCTTGGGGAGGAGCGGGGTTCAACTGTTTTTT. The rearrangement uses TRBV5-6 and TRBJ1-4, with unresolved D. The CDR3 is 14 amino acids. Germline lookup yields CDR1 SGHDT and CDR2 YYEEEE. V was pared by 0 bases and J by 12 bases, with 15 bases between.

This chain connects TRBV5-4 to TRBJ1-1; D is undetermined. CDR3 length equals 13 residues. The germline V and J ends were trimmed by 3 bases and 1 base, with 7 bases remaining between them. Per the germline V gene, CDR1 is SGHNT and CDR2 is YYREEE (reference sequence). CDR3 amino acids: CASSSDSNTEAFF. The CDR3 DNA reads TGTGCCAGCAGCTCAGATTCGAACACTGAAGCTTTCTTT. The entire variable domain, with the rest obtained from reference TRBV5-4 and TRBJ1-1, is as follows: ETGVTQSPTHLIKTRGQQVTLRCSSQSGHNTVSWYQQALGQGPQFIFQYYREEENGRGNFPPRFSGLQFPNYSSELNVNALELDDSALYLCASSSDSNTEAFFGQGTRLTVV.

J is TRBJ2-5 and V is TRBV29-1; weak D call: TRBD2 (5 bases). Germline V lookup: CDR1 SQVTM, CDR2 ANQGSEA. Trimming removed 4 bases at V and 5 bases at J, with 11 bases between. CDR3 size: 12 residues. The CDR3 DNA reads TGCAGCGTTGTACGGGGTTCTGAGACCCAGTACTTC. Translated, it gives CSVVRGSETQYF.

CDR3 amino acids: CASSRTGWAPATNEKLFF. CDR3 coding DNA: TGTGCCAGCTCACGAACAGGGTGGGCCCCTGCAACTAATGAAAAACTGTTTTTT. This chain joins TRBV18 and TRBJ1-4; possible D gene TRBD1, 6 bases. This CDR3 comprises 18 residues. In germline, CDR1 is KGHSH, CDR2 LQKENI. V was cut by 4 bases and J by 0 bases, with 18 bases left in between.

The chain carries TRBV11-1 and TRBJ1-2; 7 bases are shared with TRBD1. Looked up from germline, CDR1 is SGHAT and CDR2 is FQDESV (reference sequence). The J segment lost 4 bases and the V segment lost 5 bases, leaving 7 bases of the junction unmatched. This CDR3 contains 14 residues. The CDR3 is CASSPDRPGYGYTF. In nucleotides, the CDR3 is TGTGCCAGCAGCCCGGACAGGCCAGGCTATGGCTACACCTTC.

The rearrangement joins TRBV4-3 to TRBJ2-3; D is possibly TRBD1 (5 bases). Trimming pared 0 bases from V and 1 base from J, leaving 11 bases between. Germline V gives CDR1 LGHNA, CDR2 YSLEER. This CDR3 has 16 residues. CDR3 region: CASSQDWGHRTDTQYF. The CDR3, as DNA: TGCGCCAGCAGCCAAGATTGGGGCCATCGCACAGATACGCAGTATTTT.

Here the CDR3 DNA reads TGTGCTAGTGGTTTGGCAGGTTATTGGCAGCAAAAACCGACAGGGTTAGACTACGAGCAGTACTTC. This sequence encodes CASGLAGYWQQKPTGLDYEQYF. V is TRBV12-5 and J is TRBJ2-7, with TRBD1 matching 7 bases. Germline V gene sequence: CDR1 LGHNT, CDR2 FRNRAP. J gave up 3 bases and V 1 base, and 27 bases lay outside the gene matches. CDR3 length equals 22 residues.

This clone showed up just once. The chain recombines TRBV5-1 with TRBJ2-5; D uncertain. With 5 bases removed from V and 3 bases from J, the gap between germline ends came to 5 bases. Per the germline V gene, CDR1 is SGHRS and CDR2 is YFSETQ. The CDR3 has 11 residues. The CDR3 loop reads CASSREETQYF. The CDR3, as DNA: TGCGCCAGCAGTCGGGAAGAGACCCAGTACTTC. Supplemented by reference TRBV5-1 and TRBJ2-5, the full variable domain reads KAGVTQTPRYLIKTRGQQVTLSCSPISGHRSVSWYQQTPGQGLQFLFEYFSETQRNKGNFPGRFSGRQFSNSRSEMNVSTLELGDSALYLCASSREETQYFGPGTRLLVL.